A selection of T cell receptor beta chains follows, all from one sample in a study of cytomegalovirus exposure and HLA in healthy donors. The data were produced by immunoSEQ multiplex PCR, yet TCRdb's version contains in-frame clones alone and is incomplete. The sample has about 120,000 clones, over 60% seen once. Sequencing was carried out using PBMCs. These receptors came from a woman aged 40 to 49 in good health and CMV-seropositive. Both conserved end residues are part of each CDR3. A D gene is named only where the DNA matches it firmly. Clone size is given for some rows only: seen once, a few or many times, or a class if the clone is expanded.

.	.	TRBV5-4	TRBJ1-1	CASSLGGVLVNTEAFF	TGTGCCAGCAGCTTGGGAGGTGTACTGGTGAACACTGAAGCTTTCTTT
.	.	TRBV7-9	TRBJ2-5	CASSLGSGEQETQYF	TGTGCCAGCAGCTTAGGTTCGGGGGAACAAGAGACCCAGTACTTC
.	.	TRBV6-5	TRBJ2-3	CASSYTNGQTDTQYF	TGTGCCAGCAGTTACACGAATGGACAGACAGATACGCAGTATTTT
.	TRBD2	TRBV10-3	TRBJ2-2	CAISERGTSGTAGGELFF	TGTGCCATCAGTGAGCGCGGGACTAGCGGGACTGCGGGCGGGGAGCTGTTTTTT
few	.	TRBV7-9	TRBJ1-2	CASSLVSGALSYGYTF	TGTGCCAGCAGCTTAGTGTCGGGAGCCCTATCCTATGGCTACACCTTC
.	.	TRBV6-5	TRBJ2-2	CASSRGMAGELFF	TGTGCCAGCAGCCGAGGGATGGCCGGGGAGCTGTTTTTT
.	.	TRBV18	TRBJ1-2	CASSSGRGYTF	TGTGCCAGCTCATCAGGGAGGGGCTACACCTTC
.	TRBD1	TRBV7-3	TRBJ1-1	CASSSGTGRAYTF	TGTGCCAGCAGCTCCGGGACAGGGAGAGCATATACCTTT
.	.	TRBV7-9	TRBJ1-3	CASSLVQRYGNTIYF	TGTGCCAGCAGCTTGGTCCAGCGGTATGGAAACACCATATATTTT
once	TRBD1	TRBV4-3	TRBJ1-2	CASSQEAGGSYGYTF	TGCGCCAGCAGCCAAGAGGCAGGGGGCAGCTATGGCTACACCTTC
once	TRBD2	TRBV19	TRBJ2-7	CASSDQAGDSYEQYF	TGTGCCAGTAGCGACCAAGCGGGAGACTCTTACGAGCAGTACTTC
.	.	TRBV4-2	TRBJ1-1	CASSQELDRVTEAFF	TGTGCCAGCAGCCAAGAGCTTGACAGAGTCACTGAAGCTTTCTTT
.	TRBD1	TRBV10-3	TRBJ2-5	CAIRNRDSVQETQYF	TGTGCCATCAGAAACCGGGACAGCGTCCAAGAGACCCAGTACTTC
.	.	TRBV5-1	TRBJ1-1	CASSFDRNTEAFF	TGCGCCAGCAGCTTCGACAGGAACACTGAAGCTTTCTTT
.	TRBD2	TRBV4-2	TRBJ2-3	CASSQEGWGGDNTDTQYF	TGTGCCAGCAGCCAAGAAGGGTGGGGGGGGGATAACACAGATACGCAGTATTTT
.	.	TRBV5-1	TRBJ1-4	CASSSREGNEKLFF	TGCGCCAGCAGTTCCAGGGAGGGTAATGAAAAACTGTTTTTT
.	.	TRBV15	TRBJ1-2	CATSRGGLGASEGYTF	TGTGCCACCAGCAGAGGGGGGTTGGGGGCGAGTGAAGGCTACACCTTC
.	TRBD2	TRBV19	TRBJ2-2	CASSIDLGGGPTTGELFF	TGTGCCAGTAGTATAGATCTGGGCGGGGGGCCAACCACCGGGGAGCTGTTTTTT
.	.	TRBV30	TRBJ2-7	CAWSKPSYEQYF	TGTGCCTGGAGTAAGCCAAGCTACGAGCAGTACTTC
.	TRBD2	TRBV7-2	TRBJ2-5	CASSSRLAGIETQYF	TGTGCCAGCAGCTCACGACTAGCGGGTATTGAGACCCAGTACTTC
once	.	TRBV5-1	TRBJ2-7	CASSLGGLANSYEQYF	TGCGCCAGCAGCTTGGGAGGGCTAGCGAACTCCTACGAGCAGTACTTC
few	.	TRBV23-1	TRBJ2-7	CASSPLNRRDSYEQYF	TGCGCCAGCAGCCCCCTGAACAGGCGCGATTCCTACGAGCAGTACTTC